A single sample gave rise to the 3 T cell receptor beta chains below, sequenced in a study of blood T cell repertoires in COVID-19. Measured with immunoSEQ multiplex PCR; TCRdb has only the in-frame clones, and not every one. The sample gives 200,000 to 300,000 clones, roughly 91% of which show up once; 8.8% is in the top ten. The sample was PBMCs or T cells enriched from blood (not recorded which). These receptor sequences come from a man aged 40-55 years who had recovered from COVID-19.

The chain uses TRBV6-2 or TRBV6-3 and TRBJ2-7; possible D gene TRBD1, 6 bases. The CDR3 spans 14 residues. In germline, CDR1 is MNHEY, CDR2 SVGEGT. The V end was cut by 2 bases, the J end by 1 base, with 9 bases between. CDR3 DNA: TGTGCCAGCAGTTACACAACAGGGTCCTACGAGCAGTACTTC. This codes for CASSYTTGSYEQYF.

The chain uses TRBV28 and TRBJ1-1; possible D gene TRBD1, 5 bases. There are 15 residues in the CDR3. V lost 5 bases and J 0 bases, leaving 13 bases between the germline ends. Germline V CDR1 and CDR2: MDHEN, SYDVKM. As DNA, the CDR3 is TGTGCCAGCAGTGGCAGGGAGGGTATGAACACTGAAGCTTTCTTT. Residues: CASSGREGMNTEAFF.

The chain uses TRBV9 and TRBJ2-2, with a tentative D call TRBD1 (7 bases). Trimming took 0 bases from V and 4 from J, leaving 13 bases between them. This CDR3 comprises 16 residues. CDR1 is SGDLS, CDR2 YYNGEE, per germline. CDR3 in DNA: TGTGCCAGCAGCGTAGTATCCCAGGGGGGCACCGGGGAGCTGTTTTTT. It yields the protein CASSVVSQGGTGELFF.